Presented here are 27 T cell receptor beta chains from one specimen sequenced in a study of cytomegalovirus exposure and HLA in healthy donors. 60 Vbeta and 13 Jbeta primers were used in PCR. The repertoire was sequenced with immunoSEQ multiplex PCR; TCRdb's copy has only in-frame clones and lacks some. The table includes around 130,000 clones, about 69% detected once. Sequenced material: PBMCs. The receptors were gathered from a young man in good health and CMV-seronegative.

The chain links TRBV4-2 to TRBJ2-7; 10 bases map to TRBD1. The ends lost 3 bases at V and 3 bases at J; junction bases unmatched: 5. Germline V CDR1 and CDR2: LGHNA, YNFKEQ. CDR3 length equals 15 residues. Here the CDR3 reads CASSQEWTGGYEQYF. CDR3 nucleotides: TGTGCCAGCAGCCAGGAGTGGACAGGGGGCTACGAGCAGTACTTC.

The V and J genes are TRBV9 and TRBJ2-5; a possible D gene is TRBD1 (5 bases). Trimming removed 3 bases from V and 0 bases from J, with 9 bases in between. The CDR3 spans 14 residues. Per germline, CDR1 SGDLS and CDR2 YYNGEE. The DNA of the CDR3 is TGTGCCAGCAGCGCGACAGAGAACCAAGAGACCCAGTACTTC. Its translation is CASSATENQETQYF.

This clone is categorized as medium-sized (0.01 to 0.1%). The CDR3 is CASSERTSGGGDTQYF. CDR3 nucleotide sequence: TGCGCCAGCAGCGAACGGACTAGCGGGGGGGGAGATACGCAGTATTTT. V and J are TRBV4-3 and TRBJ2-3; 15 bases are a match to TRBD2. The germline V gene encodes CDR1 LGHNA and CDR2 YSLEER. The V segment lost 5 bases and the J segment 5 bases; nucleotides outside the gene matches: 5. The CDR3 covers 16 residues.

V and J are TRBV27 and TRBJ1-6; tentative D call: TRBD1 (6 bases). CDR3 length equals 13 residues. V was cut by 10 bases and J by 8 bases, with 15 bases left in between. Germline V CDR1 and CDR2: MNHEY, SMNVEV (reference sequence). CDR3 nucleotide sequence: TGTGCCAAAAGGGGGACCGGGCATTCACCCCTCCACTTT. Amino acids: CAKRGTGHSPLHF.

CDR3 protein: CAWSTGLQPQHF. The CDR3 DNA sequence: TGTGCCTGGAGTACAGGGTTACAGCCCCAGCATTTT. V and J are TRBV30 and TRBJ1-5, with a weak D call TRBD1 (6 bases). Looked up from germline, CDR1 is GTSNPN and CDR2 is SVGIG (reference sequence). Trimming stripped 2 bases from V and 7 bases from J, with 9 bases between. The CDR3 contains 12 residues.

The rearrangement links TRBV27 to TRBJ2-4, with 7 bases aligning to TRBD1. This CDR3 spans 14 amino acids. CDR1 and CDR2 (germline): MNHEY, SMNVEV (reference sequence). The ends lost 2 bases at V and 6 bases at J; junction bases unmatched: 4. The CDR3 bases are TGTGCCAGCAGTTTAGGGACAGCGCCAAACATTCAGTACTTC. This sequence encodes CASSLGTAPNIQYF.

The V and J genes are TRBV5-4 and TRBJ2-7; 8 positions agree with TRBD1. The ends lost 3 bases at V and 2 bases at J; junction bases unmatched: 4. The CDR3 runs 14 residues. Germline V gene data show CDR1 as SGHNT and CDR2 as YYREEE (reference sequence). CDR3 sequence: CASSSTGATYEQYF. In DNA, the CDR3 is TGTGCCAGCAGCTCGACAGGGGCCACCTACGAGCAGTACTTC.

This chain joins TRBV9 and TRBJ2-7, with D possibly matching TRBD1 (5 bases). Deletions cut 6 bases from V and 0 bases from J, with 13 bases between. The length of the CDR3 is 14 residues. Germline V gene data show CDR1 as SGDLS and CDR2 as YYNGEE. CDR3 sequence: CASIPGFSSYEQYF. As DNA, the CDR3 is TGTGCCAGCATTCCAGGGTTTAGCTCCTACGAGCAGTACTTC.

To note about this clone: Other DNA sequences in the sample encode the same CDR3. V gene TRBV2 combines with J gene TRBJ2-1; D possibly corresponds to TRBD2 (5 bases). Deletions cut 3 bases from V and 7 bases from J, with 7 bases between. Germline V gene lookup returns CDR1 SNHLY and CDR2 FYNNEI. The CDR3 spans 12 residues. The CDR3 DNA reads TGTGCCAGCAGTGATCGGGGTAATGAGCAGTTCTTC. Protein product: CASSDRGNEQFF.

The gene calls are TRBV6-5 and TRBJ2-1; 7 nucleotides align to TRBD2. Germline V gene data show CDR1 as MNHEY and CDR2 as SVGAGI. Trimming took 6 bases from V and 10 from J; bases not matched to a gene: 12. CDR3 size: 14 residues. Here the CDR3 DNA reads TGTGCCAGCAGAGTGGGGCTAGCGGCTAGGGAGCAGTTCTTC. Residues: CASRVGLAAREQFF.

In its sample, this clone was seen a few times. The J gene is TRBJ1-5, the V gene TRBV2, with TRBD1 matching over 8 bases. The CDR3 has 14 amino acids. Germline loops: CDR1 SNHLY, CDR2 FYNNEI. The V gene end was trimmed by 6 bases and the J gene end by 7 bases; junction bases not matched to a gene: 8. CDR3 region: CASSETGVHQPQHF. The CDR3 DNA reads TGTGCCAGCAGCGAGACAGGGGTTCACCAGCCCCAGCATTTT.

The gene calls are TRBV7-2 and TRBJ2-7; D is unresolved. Trimming stripped 1 base from V and 5 bases from J, with 9 bases between. Germline lookup yields CDR1 SGHTA and CDR2 FQGNSA. The CDR3 extends over 13 amino acids. The CDR3 reads CASSLVSSHEQYF. CDR3 nucleotides: TGTGCCAGCAGCTTAGTTAGTTCCCACGAGCAGTACTTC.

The chain has TRBV4-1 and TRBJ2-5; D gene unclear. The end of the DNA aligns better with TRBJ2-7, so the J call may be wrong. The CDR3 covers 14 residues. Germline-derived CDR1 and CDR2 are MGHRA and YSYEKL. This chain's CDR3 is CASSQDPSSYEQYF. CDR3 bases: TGCGCCAGCAGCCAAGATCCATCATCCTACGAGCAGTACTTC.

The chain carries TRBV4-3 and TRBJ1-6; the D is unclear. Germline CDR1 LGHNA, CDR2 YSLEER. V was clipped by 1 base and J by 9 bases, with 7 bases between them. This CDR3 has 13 residues. CDR3 amino acids: CASSQGEGSPLHF. The DNA for the CDR3 is TGCGCCAGCAGCCAAGGGGAGGGTTCACCCCTCCACTTT.

There are a few counts of this clone. The chain uses TRBV7-9 and TRBJ2-3; 9 bases match TRBD2. This CDR3 has 15 residues. CDR1 and CDR2 (germline): SEHNR, FQNEAQ (reference sequence). Trimming removed 5 bases from V and 3 bases from J; junction bases left unmatched: 6. CDR3 amino acids: CASSLGLAGTDTQYF. In DNA, the CDR3 is TGTGCCAGCAGCCTCGGTCTAGCGGGAACAGATACGCAGTATTTT.

The V gene is TRBV10-3, the J gene TRBJ1-1; D unclear. V lost 5 bases to trimming and J lost 10 bases, with 17 bases between them. This CDR3 is 13 amino acids long. CDR1 is ENHRY, CDR2 SYGVKD, per germline. The CDR3 DNA sequence: TGTGCCATCAGTCGCGACACGGCACTGGGAGCTTTCTTT. Translated: CAISRDTALGAFF.

The CDR3 bases are TGTGCCAGCAGTGCTGCCCTCGGACAGGGAGAGCAGTTCTTC. Translating it yields CASSAALGQGEQFF. V gene TRBV6-1 combines with J gene TRBJ2-1; TRBD1 matches 8 bases. V dropped 4 bases and J dropped 10; count of bases not matched to a gene: 9. The V gene's germline CDR1 is MNHNS and CDR2 SASEGT. There are 14 residues in the CDR3.

The sample holds one count of this clone. The chain has TRBV5-6 and TRBJ2-1; D is unclear. CDR1 SGHDT and CDR2 YYEEEE come from the germline V gene. V lost 1 base to trimming and J lost 4 bases, with 6 bases between them. The CDR3 loop spans 13 amino acids. The CDR3 loop is CASSLTDYNEQFF. DNA for the CDR3: TGTGCCAGCAGCTTGACAGATTACAATGAGCAGTTCTTC. Filled out from reference TRBV5-6 and TRBJ2-1, the complete variable domain reads DAGVTQSPTHLIKTRGQQVTLRCSPKSGHDTVSWYQQALGQGPQFIFQYYEEEERQRGNFPDRFSGHQFPNYSSELNVNALLLGDSALYLCASSLTDYNEQFFGPGTRLTVL.

V usage is TRBV4-3 and J usage is TRBJ1-5, with 9 bases matching TRBD1. There are 16 residues in the CDR3. Germline V gene sequence: CDR1 LGHNA, CDR2 YSLEER. V was pared by 4 bases and J by 4 bases, with 8 bases of the junction left unmatched. CDR3 DNA: TGCGCCAGCAGCCTTAGACCGGGACAGGGAAATCAGCCCCAGCATTTT. Protein product: CASSLRPGQGNQPQHF.

The chain carries TRBV5-4 and TRBJ2-5, with D tentatively TRBD1 (6 bases). V lost 2 bases and J 3 bases, leaving 11 bases between the germline ends. The CDR3 contains 14 residues. CDR1 is SGHNT, CDR2 YYREEE, per germline (reference sequence). CDR3 DNA sequence: TGTGCCAGCAGCTTCGCAAGGACAGAAGAGACCCAGTACTTC. This codes for CASSFARTEETQYF. Supplemented by reference TRBV5-4 and TRBJ2-5, the full variable domain reads ETGVTQSPTHLIKTRGQQVTLRCSSQSGHNTVSWYQQALGQGPQFIFQYYREEENGRGNFPPRFSGLQFPNYSSELNVNALELDDSALYLCASSFARTEETQYFGPGTRLLVL.

This chain joins TRBV15 and TRBJ2-5; perhaps TRBD2 as D (6 bases). The germline V gene encodes CDR1 LNHNV and CDR2 YYDKDF (reference sequence). The V end lost 1 base, the J end lost 5 bases, and 17 bases lay between the germline ends. The CDR3 has 16 amino acids. CDR3 coding DNA: TGTGCCACCAGCAGAGTGGGAGGAGCGGGTGGGGAGACCCAGTACTTC. Encoded protein: CATSRVGGAGGETQYF.

This chain joins TRBV7-3 and TRBJ2-1; TRBD2 matches at 10 bases. Trimming cost V 5 bases and J 0 bases; bases outside gene matches: 4. In germline, CDR1 is SGHTA, CDR2 FQGTGA. The CDR3 runs to 16 residues. This CDR3 reads CASSRTSGSSYNEQFF. The CDR3 DNA reads TGTGCCAGCAGCAGGACTAGCGGCAGCTCCTACAATGAGCAGTTCTTC.

This clone occurred a few times. The gene calls are TRBV27 and TRBJ2-1, with TRBD2 matching over 11 bases. With V trimmed by 3 bases and J by 8 bases, 15 bases remained unmatched. The CDR3 contains 18 residues. CDR1 and CDR2 from the germline V gene are MNHEY and SMNVEV (reference sequence). This chain's CDR3 is CASSFPIGPSGRIDEQFF. In DNA, the CDR3 is TGTGCCAGCAGTTTCCCAATCGGCCCTAGCGGGAGGATAGATGAGCAGTTCTTC.

This clone was picked up a small number of times. CDR3 protein: CASKRLAGGSQETQYF. The CDR3 nucleotides are TGTGCCAGCAAACGACTAGCGGGGGGCTCCCAAGAGACCCAGTACTTC. V usage is TRBV2 and J usage is TRBJ2-5; 13 bases map to TRBD2. Germline assignment: CDR1 SNHLY and CDR2 FYNNEI. J lost 1 base, V lost 7 bases, and 6 bases had no gene match. This CDR3 is 16 amino acids long.

The chain links TRBV7-9 to TRBJ2-4; D possibly corresponds to TRBD2 (6 bases). Germline loops: CDR1 SEHNR, CDR2 FQNEAQ (reference sequence). This CDR3 comprises 12 residues. V was clipped by 3 bases and J by 13 bases, with 13 bases between them. CDR3 amino acids: CASSLGSGVQYF. CDR3 sequence (DNA): TGTGCCAGCAGCTTGGGCTCGGGGGTGCAGTACTTC.

The chain carries TRBV7-8 and TRBJ1-2; D gene unclear. From germline, CDR1 is SGHVS and CDR2 FQNEAQ. This CDR3 comprises 14 residues. V was cut by 1 base and J by 3 bases, with 9 bases left in between. CDR3 in amino acids: CASSLVGRHYGYTF. CDR3 sequence (DNA): TGTGCCAGCAGCTTAGTAGGGAGGCACTATGGCTACACCTTC.

This clone was observed once. The CDR3 DNA follows: TGTGCCTGGACCCGGGCAGGGGGGGAGACCCAGTACTTC. Translating it yields CAWTRAGGETQYF. This chain connects TRBV30 to TRBJ2-5, with a tentative D call TRBD1 (7 bases). With 4 bases removed from V and 5 bases from J, the gap between germline ends came to 14 bases. This CDR3 is 13 amino acids long. CDR1 and CDR2 from the germline V gene are GTSNPN and SVGIG (reference sequence).